Detailed here is one T cell receptor beta chain. The data were taken from a study of blood T cell repertoires in COVID-19. Whole-study context: PBMCs, B-cell-depleted T cells, or T cells were the source of the cDNA or gDNA that made up the material.

Source study methods: Researchers report that nucleated cell counts were estimated from reference gene primer amplification. The repertoire was sequenced with immunoSEQ multiplex PCR; TCRdb's copy has only in-frame clones and lacks some. Clonal size and the V and J genes are those of that table, whereas D and trimming came from the DNA. The sample lists 45,000 to 70,000 clones; 87% were seen once. After removal of 6 bases from V and 6 bases from J, the junction contained 4 bases not matched to a gene. The CDR3 totals 13 residues. Germline CDR1 and CDR2: MNHNY and SVGAGI (reference sequence). Patients in Seattle were enrolled during active infection, then followed longitudinally.

The gene calls are TRBV6-6 and TRBJ2-7; 11 bases agree with TRBD1. Sequencing was done on a sample of peripheral blood. The clonotype was recovered from a woman of 80 years or more with COVID-19, enrolled during active disease. The CDR3 here is CASSQDRGLEQYF. CDR3 sequence (DNA): TGTGCCAGCAGCCAGGACAGGGGGCTCGAGCAGTACTTC.